This entry lists 9 T cell receptor beta chains sequenced from one sample in a study of blood T cell repertoires in COVID-19. Produced via immunoSEQ multiplex PCR; TCRdb's table is partial and in-frame only. The table includes over 65,000 clones, about four fifths detected once. Sequenced: peripheral blood. Receptors were obtained from a woman in her forties with active or convalescent COVID-19.

This clone was observed a single time. The chain recombines TRBV6-2 or TRBV6-3 with TRBJ1-2; D gene unclear. CDR1 and CDR2 (germline): MNHEY, SVGEGT. This CDR3 contains 15 residues. The V and J ends lost 8 bases and 2 bases respectively, with 18 bases between them. The CDR3 reads CASRPRMRKNYGYTF. CDR3 bases: TGTGCCAGCCGCCCGAGGATGAGGAAGAACTATGGCTACACCTTC.

V and J are TRBV4-2 and TRBJ1-3, with 7 bases matching TRBD1. Germline V gives CDR1 LGHNA, CDR2 YNFKEQ. Losses at the gene ends were 0 bases for V and 0 bases for J; bases not matched to a gene: 5. There are 17 residues in the CDR3. The CDR3 region has the DNA TGTGCCAGCAGCCAAGATGGACAGGTTCTCTCTGGAAACACCATATATTTT. It translates to CASSQDGQVLSGNTIYF.

This clone was seen only a few times. The chain is built from TRBV6-5 and TRBJ1-1; tentatively, D is TRBD1 (5 bases). Germline values: CDR1 MNHEY, CDR2 SVGAGI. V was shortened by 2 bases and J by 0 bases, with 13 bases between the two germline ends. The CDR3 is 16 amino acids. The CDR3 loop reads CASSYTWLTVNTEAFF. DNA for the CDR3: TGTGCCAGCAGTTACACTTGGTTGACAGTGAACACTGAAGCTTTCTTT.

The V call is TRBV5-8, the J call TRBJ1-1; 7 nucleotides align to TRBD1. V gave up 4 bases and J gave up 1 base; unmatched junction bases: 4. The CDR3 is 14 residues long. Germline CDR1 and CDR2: SGHTS and YDEGEE. Here the CDR3 DNA reads TGTGCCAGCAGCCCAAGGGACAGGAACACTGAAGCTTTCTTT. It is translated as CASSPRDRNTEAFF.

The CDR3 loop is CASSFMGTGTIHGYTF. In DNA, the CDR3 is TGTGCCAGCAGCTTTATGGGGACAGGGACAATCCATGGCTACACCTTC. V is TRBV7-2 and J is TRBJ1-2; 9 nucleotides agree with TRBD1. The CDR3 covers 16 residues. Per germline, CDR1 SGHTA and CDR2 FQGNSA. The ends lost 3 bases at V and 6 bases at J; junction bases unmatched: 11.

This clone was counted a few times. This chain uses TRBV12-5 with TRBJ2-7; 8 positions match TRBD1. V was pared by 6 bases and J by 3 bases, with 4 bases of the junction left unmatched. In germline, CDR1 is LGHNT, CDR2 FRNRAP. The CDR3 runs to 13 residues. CDR3 bases: TGTGCTAGTGGGACAGGGGTTGGCTACGAGCAGTACTTC. It specifies CASGTGVGYEQYF.

The rearrangement joins TRBV28 to TRBJ2-5, with no clear D. V shed 5 bases and J shed 5 bases, with 9 bases lying between them. The germline V gene has CDR1 MDHEN and CDR2 SYDVKM. The CDR3 totals 12 residues. Written as DNA, the CDR3 is TGTGCCAGCAGTAAGTACAAGGAGACCCAGTACTTC. It specifies CASSKYKETQYF.

The chain joins TRBV7-3 to TRBJ2-2; tentatively, D is TRBD2 (6 bases). The V gene's germline CDR1 is SGHTA and CDR2 FQGTGA. This CDR3 is 15 amino acids long. V shed 1 base and J shed 5 bases, with 11 bases lying between them. DNA of the CDR3: TGTGCCAGCAGCTTAAATGGGGGGTTAACCGGGGAGCTGTTTTTT. Translated: CASSLNGGLTGELFF. The entire variable domain, with the rest obtained from reference TRBV7-3 and TRBJ2-2, is as follows: GAGVSQTPSNKVTEKGKYVELRCDPISGHTALYWYRQSLGQGPEFLIYFQGTGAADDSGLPNDRFFAVRPEGSVSTLKIQRTERGDSAVYLCASSLNGGLTGELFFGEGSRLTVL.

The genes are TRBV12-1 and TRBJ2-1; the D call of TRBD2 is as the table states it, not checked on the DNA. TRBV12-1 is deemed a pseudogene. This CDR3 comprises 16 residues. CDR3 sequence (DNA): TGTGCCAGCAGCTCGGGACTAGCGGGAGGGCCTAGTGAGCAGTTCTTC. Translated, it gives CASSSGLAGGPSEQFF.